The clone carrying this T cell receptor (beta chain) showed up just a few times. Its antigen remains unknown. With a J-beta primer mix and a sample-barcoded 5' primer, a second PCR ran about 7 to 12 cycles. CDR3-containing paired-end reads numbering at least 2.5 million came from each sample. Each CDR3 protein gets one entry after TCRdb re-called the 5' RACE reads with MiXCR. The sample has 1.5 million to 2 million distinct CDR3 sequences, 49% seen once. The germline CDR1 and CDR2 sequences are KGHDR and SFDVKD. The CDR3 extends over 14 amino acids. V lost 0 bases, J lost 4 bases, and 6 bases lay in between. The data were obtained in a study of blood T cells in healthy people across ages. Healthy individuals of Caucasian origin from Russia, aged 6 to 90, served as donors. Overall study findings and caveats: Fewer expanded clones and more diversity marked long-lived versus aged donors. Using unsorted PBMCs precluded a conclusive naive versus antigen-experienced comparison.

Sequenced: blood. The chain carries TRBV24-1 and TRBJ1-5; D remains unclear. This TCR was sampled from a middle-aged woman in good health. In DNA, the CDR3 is TGTGCCACCAGTGATTTGGGCCCGAATCAGCCCCAGCATTTT. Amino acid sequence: CATSDLGPNQPQHF.